Below are 10 T cell receptor beta chains sequenced from a single sample in a study of lymphopenia after photon versus proton radiotherapy (dated by TCRdb to between 2018 and 2021). Library preparation was by the immunoSEQ multiplex PCR assay. TCRdb mirrors the immuneACCESS table, restricted to in-frame sequences. Some clones are absent from its copies; in checked studies, under half trace to an unresolved V gene, and the reason for the others is unknown. The sample table contains 15,000 to 20,000 clones; only one count was recorded for around 84% of them. The ten largest clones represent approximately 10% of the sample. The material sequenced was peripheral blood, taken from a patient treated with proton-based radiotherapy. The receptors originated from an older man with pancreatic cancer.

This chain uses TRBV15 with TRBJ1-6; D not certain. Trimming cost V 6 bases and J 0 bases, with 6 bases left between them. Per germline, CDR1 LNHNV and CDR2 YYDKDF (reference sequence). This CDR3 has 14 amino acids. In DNA, the CDR3 is TGTGCCACCAGTGCCTTCTCCTATAATTCACCCCTCCACTTT. Residues: CATSAFSYNSPLHF.

This chain links TRBV5-6 with TRBJ2-7; D gene ambiguous. V lost 2 bases to trimming and J lost 5 bases, with 14 bases between them. This CDR3 contains 14 residues. CDR1 is SGHDT, CDR2 YYEEEE, per germline. CDR3 residues: CASSLLGTLNEQYF. In nucleotides, the CDR3 is TGTGCCAGCAGCTTATTAGGAACCCTTAACGAGCAGTACTTC. Full variable domain (outside the CDR3, taken from reference TRBV5-6 and TRBJ2-7): DAGVTQSPTHLIKTRGQQVTLRCSPKSGHDTVSWYQQALGQGPQFIFQYYEEEERQRGNFPDRFSGHQFPNYSSELNVNALLLGDSALYLCASSLLGTLNEQYFGPGTRLTVT.

This sequence joins TRBV7-9 and TRBJ1-2; D possibly corresponds to TRBD1 (6 bases). Between the trimmed V and J ends, which lost 5 bases and 11 bases, there was a span of 21 bases. Germline V gives CDR1 SEHNR, CDR2 FQNEAQ (reference sequence). The CDR3 length is 14 residues. The CDR3 DNA follows: TGTGCCAGCAGCGGTGAGAGGACAGCGAGGCGGTACACCTTC. Its protein product is CASSGERTARRYTF.

This clone was picked up a small number of times. This sample includes further DNA sequences coding for the same CDR3. The rearrangement links TRBV2 to TRBJ1-2; D is perhaps TRBD1 (6 bases). The CDR3 contains 12 residues. Trimming took 2 bases from V and 8 from J, leaving 9 bases between them. Germline V gene lookup returns CDR1 SNHLY and CDR2 FYNNEI. CDR3 nucleotide sequence: TGTGCCAGCAGTGAACTTGGGGGCGGCTACACCTTC. This gives the protein CASSELGGGYTF.

This clone has just a few counts. The rearrangement joins TRBV7-9 to TRBJ1-1; D possibly corresponds to TRBD1 (5 bases). Germline CDR1 is SEHNR and CDR2 is FQNEAQ (reference sequence). This CDR3 contains 14 residues. Trimming shortened V by 2 bases and J by 2 bases, and 9 bases separated the two germline ends. CDR3 loop: CASSLTGTNTEAFF. As DNA, the CDR3 is TGTGCCAGCAGCTTAACCGGGACTAACACTGAAGCTTTCTTT.

The chain links TRBV6-1 to TRBJ1-5; D perhaps matches TRBD1 (5 bases). V dropped 2 bases and J dropped 5 bases, with 10 bases sitting between them. Per the germline V gene, CDR1 is MNHNS and CDR2 is SASEGT. The CDR3 consists of 14 residues. CDR3 sequence reads: CASSEPAGYQPQHF. The CDR3 DNA is TGTGCCAGCAGTGAACCGGCAGGGTATCAGCCCCAGCATTTT.

The chain is built from TRBV6-1 and TRBJ2-5; TRBD1 aligns across 7 bases. CDR1 is MNHNS, CDR2 SASEGT, per germline. The CDR3 runs 14 residues. V gave up 3 bases and J gave up 3 bases; unmatched junction bases: 4. The chain's CDR3 is CASSDPDREETQYF. DNA of the CDR3: TGTGCCAGCAGTGACCCCGACAGGGAAGAGACCCAGTACTTC.

In regard to this clone: At the DNA level, this CDR3 is encoded by other sequences in the same sample as well. DNA for the CDR3: TGCGCCAGCAGCTTGGTGTATTACAATGAGCAGTTCTTC. This gives the protein CASSLVYYNEQFF. The chain is built from TRBV5-1 and TRBJ2-1; D remains ambiguous. The CDR3 contains 13 residues. The V and J ends lost 0 bases and 4 bases respectively, with 5 bases between them. CDR1 is SGHRS and CDR2 is YFSETQ in the germline V gene.

The chain couples TRBV19 to TRBJ2-5; D is unclear. The V end was cut by 9 bases, the J end by 3 bases, with 26 bases between. The CDR3 has 17 residues. CDR1 LNHDA and CDR2 SQIVND come from the germline V gene (reference sequence). The chain's CDR3 is CASYDPLPPGVEETQYF. CDR3 DNA: TGTGCCAGCTACGACCCCCTACCCCCCGGCGTCGAAGAGACCCAGTACTTC.

The J gene is TRBJ1-4, the V gene TRBV11-2, with a possible D match to TRBD1 (6 bases). Trimming pared 5 bases from V and 5 bases from J, leaving 15 bases between. From germline, CDR1 is SGHAT and CDR2 FQNNGV. The CDR3 covers 15 residues. The CDR3 DNA reads TGTGCCAGCAGCCCCAGGCCAGGGGAAAATGAAAAACTGTTTTTT. Protein product: CASSPRPGENEKLFF.